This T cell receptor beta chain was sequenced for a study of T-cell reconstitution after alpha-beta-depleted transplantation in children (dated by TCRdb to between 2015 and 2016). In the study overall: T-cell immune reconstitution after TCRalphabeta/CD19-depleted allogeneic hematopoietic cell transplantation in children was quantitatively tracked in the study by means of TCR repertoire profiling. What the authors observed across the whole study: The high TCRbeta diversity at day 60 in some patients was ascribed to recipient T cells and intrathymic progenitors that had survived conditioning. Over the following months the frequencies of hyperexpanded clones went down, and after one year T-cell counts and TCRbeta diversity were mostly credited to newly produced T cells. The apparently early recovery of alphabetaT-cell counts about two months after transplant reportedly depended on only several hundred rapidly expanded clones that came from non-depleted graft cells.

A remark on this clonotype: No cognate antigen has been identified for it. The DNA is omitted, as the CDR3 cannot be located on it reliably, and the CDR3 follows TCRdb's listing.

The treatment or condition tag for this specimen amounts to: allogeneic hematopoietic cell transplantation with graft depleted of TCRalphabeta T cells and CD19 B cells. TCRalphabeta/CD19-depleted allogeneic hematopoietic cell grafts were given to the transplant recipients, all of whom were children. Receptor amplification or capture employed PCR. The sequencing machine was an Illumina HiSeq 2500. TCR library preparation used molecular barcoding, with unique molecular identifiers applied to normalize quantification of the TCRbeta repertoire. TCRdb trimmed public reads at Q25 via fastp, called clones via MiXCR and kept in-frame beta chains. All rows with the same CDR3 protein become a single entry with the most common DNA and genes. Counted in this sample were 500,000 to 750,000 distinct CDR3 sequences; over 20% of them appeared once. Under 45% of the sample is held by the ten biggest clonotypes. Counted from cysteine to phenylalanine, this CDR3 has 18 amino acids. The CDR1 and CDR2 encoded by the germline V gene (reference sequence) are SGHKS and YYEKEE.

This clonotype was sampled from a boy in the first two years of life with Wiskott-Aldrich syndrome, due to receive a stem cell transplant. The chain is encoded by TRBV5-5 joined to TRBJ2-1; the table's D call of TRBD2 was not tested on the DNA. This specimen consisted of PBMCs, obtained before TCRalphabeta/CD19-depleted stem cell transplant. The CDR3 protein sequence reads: CASSLDRVPSGRGYEQFF.